A selection of T cell receptor beta chains follows, all from one sample in a study of low-dose radiotherapy and immunotherapy resistance in tumors. TCRdb reprocessed the reads via MiXCR and lists one record per CDR3 protein. Of 80,000 to 95,000 distinct CDR3 sequences listed, under 9.5% are singletons. Sample: PBMCs, taken before treatment. These receptors originate from a male donor with prostate cancer. Both conserved end residues are part of each CDR3. A D gene is named only where the DNA matches it firmly. Only part of the rows carry a size: once, few, many, or a class if the clone is expanded.

j_call v_call d_call clone_size cdr3_aa cdr3_nt
TRBJ2-6 TRBV20-1 - many CSASGNSGANVLTF TGCAGTGCTAGCGGGAACTCTGGGGCCAACGTCCTGACTTTC
TRBJ2-1 TRBV11-1 - many CASSLARGGYRAFF TGTGCCAGCAGCTTAGCGCGGGGCGGCTATCGTGCGTTCTTC
TRBJ2-5 TRBV12-3/TRBV12-4 - many CASSPRGAVETQYF TGTGCCAGCAGTCCCCGGGGGGCGGTGGAGACCCAGTACTTC
TRBJ2-1 TRBV4-1 TRBD2 many CASSRALASGNNEQFF TGCGCCAGCAGCCGCGCGCTGGCTAGCGGGAACAATGAGCAGTTCTTC
TRBJ2-7 TRBV11-2 - many CASSLQDRPYEQYF TGTGCCAGCAGCTTACAAGACCGCCCGTACGAGCAGTACTTC
TRBJ1-1 TRBV5-4 TRBD1 many CASSREGTGGTEAFF TGTGCCAGCAGCAGAGAGGGGACAGGGGGCACTGAAGCTTTCTTT
TRBJ2-6 TRBV10-2 TRBD2 few CASRDVAGSSGANVLTF TGCGCCAGCAGAGATGTAGCGGGGAGCTCTGGGGCCAACGTCCTGACTTTC
TRBJ2-7 TRBV27 TRBD2 - CASSLSGGLAGVFYEQYF TGTGCCAGCAGTTTATCCGGGGGACTAGCGGGAGTTTTCTACGAGCAGTACTTC
TRBJ2-1 TRBV28 TRBD2 many CASSQTHSGRARQFF TGTGCCAGCAGTCAAACCCACAGCGGGAGGGCGAGGCAGTTCTTC
TRBJ2-3 TRBV27 TRBD1 many CASSRQGADTQYF TGTGCCAGCAGTAGGCAGGGGGCAGATACGCAGTATTTT
TRBJ2-1 TRBV2 - many CASSDGALDEQFF TGTGCCAGCAGTGATGGGGCGCTGGATGAGCAGTTCTTC
TRBJ1-1 TRBV5-6 TRBD1 - CASSVPGQGNPEAFF TGTGCCAGCAGCGTCCCGGGACAGGGGAATCCTGAAGCTTTCTTT
TRBJ1-6 TRBV6-1 - many CASSGHDNSPLHF TGTGCCAGCAGTGGACACGATAATTCACCCCTCCACTTT
TRBJ2-7 TRBV11-2 - many CASSLHGQQSYEQYF TGTGCCAGCAGCTTACATGGACAGCAGTCCTACGAGCAGTACTTC